This TCR beta chain was sequenced for a study of vaccination and CD4 T cells after COVID-19. Cultured CD4+ T-cell DNA underwent Oncomine TCR Beta short-read sequencing. One entry per CDR3 protein results from TCRdb running MiXCR on the PCR reads. Counted here are over 9,500 distinct CDR3 sequences, under 50% occurring once; the ten biggest clones make up roughly 30%. J was trimmed by 4 bases and V by 7 bases; bases with no gene match: 5. The length of the CDR3 is 14 residues. This clonotype was detected only a few times. No antigen is known for it. Treatment given: roughly ten-day PBMC culture with coronavirus spike peptide pools or control peptides (ViraFEST assay).

The specimen sequenced was CD4+ T cells from blood, cultured in vitro. This TCR was sampled from a human donor who had recovered from COVID-19. V is TRBV12-3 or TRBV12-4 and J is TRBJ2-1; 9 bases agree with TRBD1. The CDR3 region is CASTWDREYNEQFF. The DNA for the CDR3 is TGTGCCAGCACCTGGGACAGGGAATACAATGAGCAGTTCTTC.